This T cell receptor beta chain was sequenced during a study of shared clonotypes between healthy human individuals. General study points: Richness estimates generally favored naive over memory subsets. Clonotype sharing across several donors was observed for about 4.8% of naive CD4 clonotypes. Sample collection involved blood only; tissue repertoires are likely different.

In this sample, this clone turned up once. Its antigen is unknown. Once extracted for a subset, genomic DNA was divided evenly among several immunoSEQ plates. Data came from immunoSEQ multiplex PCR; TCRdb stores just in-frame clones and leaves some out. The profile shows approximately 1,500,000 clones, 98% of them singletons. The source material was naive CD4+ T cells sorted from blood. The subset was: CD45RA+ positively selected. The source of this sequence is a man younger than 40 in good health.

CDR3 DNA: TGCGCCAGCAGCTTCCGGGACAGGGACGACATGCGAGCGGTGAACACTGAAGCTTTCTTT. Its protein product is CASSFRDRDDMRAVNTEAFF. The chain joins TRBV5-1 to TRBJ1-1; 9 nucleotides line up with TRBD1. This CDR3 region has 20 residues. Germline V gives CDR1 SGHRS, CDR2 YFSETQ. J lost 0 bases, V lost 2 bases, and 17 bases had no gene match.